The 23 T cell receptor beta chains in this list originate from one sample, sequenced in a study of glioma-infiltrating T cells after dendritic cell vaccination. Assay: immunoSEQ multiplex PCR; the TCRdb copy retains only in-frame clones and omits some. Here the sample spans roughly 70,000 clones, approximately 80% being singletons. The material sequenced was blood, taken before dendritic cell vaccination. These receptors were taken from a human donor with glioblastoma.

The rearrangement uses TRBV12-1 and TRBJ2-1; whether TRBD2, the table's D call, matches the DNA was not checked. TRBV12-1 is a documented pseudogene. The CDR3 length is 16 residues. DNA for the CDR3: TGTGCCAGCACTTCCCCGCGGGACCAATCAGACAATGAGCAGTTCTTC. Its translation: CASTSPRDQSDNEQFF.

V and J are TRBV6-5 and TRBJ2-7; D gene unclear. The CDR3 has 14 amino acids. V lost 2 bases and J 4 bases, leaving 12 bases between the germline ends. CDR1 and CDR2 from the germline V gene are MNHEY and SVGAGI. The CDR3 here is CASSYLENPYEQYV. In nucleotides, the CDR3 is TGTGCCAGCAGTTACCTGGAGAACCCGTACGAGCAGTACGTC.

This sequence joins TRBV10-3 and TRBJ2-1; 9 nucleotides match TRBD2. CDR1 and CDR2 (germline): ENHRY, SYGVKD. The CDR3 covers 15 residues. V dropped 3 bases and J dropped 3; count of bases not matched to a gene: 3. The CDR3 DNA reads TGTGCCATCAGTGAAGGGACTAGCTACTACAATGAGCAGTTCTTC. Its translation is CAISEGTSYYNEQFF.

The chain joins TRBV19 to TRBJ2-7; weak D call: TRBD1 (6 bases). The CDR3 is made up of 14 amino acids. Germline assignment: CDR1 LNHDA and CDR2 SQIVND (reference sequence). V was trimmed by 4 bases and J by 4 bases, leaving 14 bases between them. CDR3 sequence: CASSKKNGQYEQYF. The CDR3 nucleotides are TGTGCCAGTAGTAAGAAAAACGGACAGTACGAGCAGTACTTC.

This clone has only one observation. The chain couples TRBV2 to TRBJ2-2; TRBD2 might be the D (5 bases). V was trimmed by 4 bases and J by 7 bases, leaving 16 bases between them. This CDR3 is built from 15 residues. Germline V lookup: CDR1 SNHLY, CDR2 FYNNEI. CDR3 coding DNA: TGTGCCAGCAGTGTTCGAGCGGAGCCTGGCGGGGAGCTGTTTTTT. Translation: CASSVRAEPGGELFF.

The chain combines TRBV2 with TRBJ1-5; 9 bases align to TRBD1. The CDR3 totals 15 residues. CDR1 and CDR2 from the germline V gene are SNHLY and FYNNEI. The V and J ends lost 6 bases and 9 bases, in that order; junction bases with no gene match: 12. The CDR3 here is CASSRGQGQSTPQHF. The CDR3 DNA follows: TGTGCCAGCAGCCGCGGACAGGGGCAATCCACGCCCCAGCATTTT. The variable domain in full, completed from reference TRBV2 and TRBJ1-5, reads EPEVTQTPSHQVTQMGQEVILRCVPISNHLYFYWYRQILGQKVEFLVSFYNNEISEKSEIFDDQFSVERPDGSNFTLKIRSTKLEDSAMYFCASSRGQGQSTPQHFGDGTRLSIL.

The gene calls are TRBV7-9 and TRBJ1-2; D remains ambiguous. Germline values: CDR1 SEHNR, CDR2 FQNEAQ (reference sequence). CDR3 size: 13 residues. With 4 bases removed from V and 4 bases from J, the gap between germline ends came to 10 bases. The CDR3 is CASSYGLLYGYTF. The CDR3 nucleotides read TGTGCCAGCAGCTATGGACTGCTCTATGGCTACACCTTC.

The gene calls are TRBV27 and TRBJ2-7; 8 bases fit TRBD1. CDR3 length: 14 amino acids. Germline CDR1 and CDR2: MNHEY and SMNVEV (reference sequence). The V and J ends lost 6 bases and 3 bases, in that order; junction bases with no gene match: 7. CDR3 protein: CASSPLDRVYEQYF. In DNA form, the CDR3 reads TGTGCCAGCAGCCCTCTGGACAGGGTCTACGAGCAGTACTTC.

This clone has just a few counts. The CDR3 DNA follows: TGTGCCAGCAGTGACCAGCGTTCGAACACCGGGGAGCTGTTTTTT. Translating it yields CASSDQRSNTGELFF. V is TRBV2 and J is TRBJ2-2; D not certain. CDR3 length equals 15 residues. Germline CDR1 SNHLY, CDR2 FYNNEI. V was shortened by 3 bases and J by 0 bases, with 8 bases between the two germline ends.

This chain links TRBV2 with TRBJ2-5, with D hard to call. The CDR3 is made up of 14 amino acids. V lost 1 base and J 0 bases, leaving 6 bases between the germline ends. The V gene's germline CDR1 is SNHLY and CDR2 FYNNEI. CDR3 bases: TGTGCCAGCAGTGAAGACAGATACCAAGAGACCCAGTACTTC. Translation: CASSEDRYQETQYF.

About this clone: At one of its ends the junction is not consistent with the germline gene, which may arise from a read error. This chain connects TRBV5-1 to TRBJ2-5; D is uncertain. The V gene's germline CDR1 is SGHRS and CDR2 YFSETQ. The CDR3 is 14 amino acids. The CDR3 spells CASSKDGFQEAQYF. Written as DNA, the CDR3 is TGCGCCAGCAGCAAGGATGGTTTCCAAGAGGCCCAGTACTTC.

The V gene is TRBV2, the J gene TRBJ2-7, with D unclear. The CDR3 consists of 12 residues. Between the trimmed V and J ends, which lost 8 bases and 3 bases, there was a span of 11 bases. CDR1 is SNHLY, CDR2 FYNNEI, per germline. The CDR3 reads CASGLGLYEQYV. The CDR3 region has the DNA TGTGCCAGCGGGCTGGGCCTCTACGAGCAGTACGTC.

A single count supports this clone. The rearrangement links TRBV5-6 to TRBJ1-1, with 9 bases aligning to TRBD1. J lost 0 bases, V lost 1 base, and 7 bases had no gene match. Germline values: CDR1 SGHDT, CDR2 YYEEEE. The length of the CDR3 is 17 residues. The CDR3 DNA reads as TGTGCCAGCAGCTTGACAGGGGGCCGTTCCATGAACACTGAAGCTTTCTTT. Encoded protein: CASSLTGGRSMNTEAFF. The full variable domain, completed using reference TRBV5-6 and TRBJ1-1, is DAGVTQSPTHLIKTRGQQVTLRCSPKSGHDTVSWYQQALGQGPQFIFQYYEEEERQRGNFPDRFSGHQFPNYSSELNVNALLLGDSALYLCASSLTGGRSMNTEAFFGQGTRLTVV.

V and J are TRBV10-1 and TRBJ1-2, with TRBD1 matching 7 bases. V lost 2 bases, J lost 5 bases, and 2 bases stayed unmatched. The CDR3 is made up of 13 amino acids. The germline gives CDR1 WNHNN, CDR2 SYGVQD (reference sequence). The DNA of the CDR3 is TGCGCCAGCAGTGAGGGACAGGCGTATGGCTACACCTTC. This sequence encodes CASSEGQAYGYTF.

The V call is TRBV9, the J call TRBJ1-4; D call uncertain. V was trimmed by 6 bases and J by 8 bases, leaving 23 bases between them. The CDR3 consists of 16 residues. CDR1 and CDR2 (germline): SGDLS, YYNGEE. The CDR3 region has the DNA TGTGCCAGCACCCCGGATGGGCGGGCAGATCGGGAAAAACTGTTTTTT. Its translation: CASTPDGRADREKLFF.

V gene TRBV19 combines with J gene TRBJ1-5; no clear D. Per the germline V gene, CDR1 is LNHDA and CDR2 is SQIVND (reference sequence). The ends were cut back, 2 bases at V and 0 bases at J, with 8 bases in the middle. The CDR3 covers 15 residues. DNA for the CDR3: TGTGCCAGTAGTATACAGGTCAGTAGCAATCAGCCCCAGCATTTT. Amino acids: CASSIQVSSNQPQHF.

CDR3: CASSFFRRTQGVSETDTQYF. The CDR3 nucleotides read TGTGCCAGCAGCTTTTTCCGCCGGACACAGGGCGTGTCCGAGACAGATACGCAGTATTTT. The chain recombines TRBV5-4 with TRBJ2-3, with a weak D call TRBD1 (6 bases). The CDR3 covers 20 residues. Germline-derived CDR1 and CDR2 are SGHNT and YYREEE (reference sequence). V lost 2 bases, J lost 3 bases, and 28 bases lay in between. The variable domain in full, completed from reference TRBV5-4 and TRBJ2-3, reads ETGVTQSPTHLIKTRGQQVTLRCSSQSGHNTVSWYQQALGQGPQFIFQYYREEENGRGNFPPRFSGLQFPNYSSELNVNALELDDSALYLCASSFFRRTQGVSETDTQYFGPGTRLTVL.

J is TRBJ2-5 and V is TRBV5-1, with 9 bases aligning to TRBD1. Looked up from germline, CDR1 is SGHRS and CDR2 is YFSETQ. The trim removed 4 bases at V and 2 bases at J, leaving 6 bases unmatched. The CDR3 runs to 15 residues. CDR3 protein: CASSPLQGAQETQYF. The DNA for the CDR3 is TGCGCCAGCAGCCCCTTACAGGGGGCGCAAGAGACCCAGTACTTC. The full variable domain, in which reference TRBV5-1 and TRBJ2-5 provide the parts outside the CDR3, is KAGVTQTPRYLIKTRGQQVTLSCSPISGHRSVSWYQQTPGQGLQFLFEYFSETQRNKGNFPGRFSGRQFSNSRSEMNVSTLELGDSALYLCASSPLQGAQETQYFGPGTRLLVL.

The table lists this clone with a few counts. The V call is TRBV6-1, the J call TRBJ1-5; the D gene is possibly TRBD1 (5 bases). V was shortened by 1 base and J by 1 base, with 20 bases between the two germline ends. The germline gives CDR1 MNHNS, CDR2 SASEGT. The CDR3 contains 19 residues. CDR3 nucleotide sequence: TGTGCCAGCAGTGAAGAAGGGCAGGGAGGGTGGTGGAGCAATCAGCCCCAGCATTTT. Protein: CASSEEGQGGWWSNQPQHF.

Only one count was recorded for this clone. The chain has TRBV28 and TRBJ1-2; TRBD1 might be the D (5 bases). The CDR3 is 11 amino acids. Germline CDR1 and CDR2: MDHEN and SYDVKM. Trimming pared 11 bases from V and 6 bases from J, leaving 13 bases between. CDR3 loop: CASHRLDGYTF. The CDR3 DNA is TGTGCCTCGCACAGGTTGGATGGCTACACCTTC.

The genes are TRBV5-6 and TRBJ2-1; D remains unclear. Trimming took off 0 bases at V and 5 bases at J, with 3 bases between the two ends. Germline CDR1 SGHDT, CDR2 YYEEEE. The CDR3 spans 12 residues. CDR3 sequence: CASSLADNEQFF. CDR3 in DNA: TGTGCCAGCAGCTTGGCAGACAATGAGCAGTTCTTC.

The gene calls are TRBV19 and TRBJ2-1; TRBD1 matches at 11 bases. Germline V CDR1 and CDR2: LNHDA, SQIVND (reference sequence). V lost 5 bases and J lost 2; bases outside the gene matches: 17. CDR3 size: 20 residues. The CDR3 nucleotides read TGTGCCAGTAGTTACCAACCGGGACAGGGGGGAACACATCCCTACAATGAGCAGTTCTTC. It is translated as CASSYQPGQGGTHPYNEQFF.

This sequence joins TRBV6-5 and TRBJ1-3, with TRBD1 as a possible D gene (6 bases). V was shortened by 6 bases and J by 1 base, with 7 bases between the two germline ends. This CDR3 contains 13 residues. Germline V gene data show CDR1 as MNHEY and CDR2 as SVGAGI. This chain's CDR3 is CASRGGSGNTIYF. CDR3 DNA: TGTGCCAGCAGAGGGGGTTCTGGAAACACCATATATTTT.